These 20 T cell receptor beta chains were all obtained from the same sample, sequenced in a study of tumor-infiltrating lymphocytes in primary liver carcinoma. The investigators made TCR beta cDNA from about 500 ng total RNA, using a constant-region primer. Generation of the TCR beta libraries relied on three nested multiplex PCR rounds using slightly modified ARM-PCR. Use of TRBV1-TRBV30 forward primers with a C-beta reverse primer characterized the first two PCR rounds, which lasted about 10 cycles each. TCRdb reprocessed the multiplex PCR reads with MiXCR, giving one entry per CDR3 protein. Here the sample spans more than 95,000 distinct CDR3 sequences, roughly four fifths being singletons. Co-extraction of RNA and DNA was performed on roughly 20-34 mg of unsorted bulk tissue. Material: liver tumor tissue from sampling region 3. Subset reported: tumor region T3, left-lateral pole. These receptors all stem from a man in his forties or fifties with primary liver carcinoma and hepatitis B virus infection.

This rearrangement joins TRBV6-1 to TRBJ2-5, with D unclear. This CDR3 spans 11 amino acids. V was trimmed by 6 bases and J by 5 bases, leaving 7 bases between them. Germline CDR1 reads MNHNS; CDR2 reads SASEGT. The CDR3 nucleotides are TGTGCCAGCAGCTATCCGGAGACCCAGTACTTC. Residues: CASSYPETQYF.

The V and J genes are TRBV28 and TRBJ2-7; the D gene is possibly TRBD1 (5 bases). V was cut by 10 bases and J by 3 bases, with 19 bases left in between. This CDR3 has 14 residues. Looked up from germline, CDR1 is MDHEN and CDR2 is SYDVKM. This CDR3 is CAKRLQGSRYEQYF. Here the CDR3 DNA reads TGTGCCAAAAGACTTCAGGGAAGTCGCTACGAGCAGTACTTC.

About this clonotype itself: The missing conserved phenylalanine or tryptophan at the end of this CDR3 makes a read error likely. The chain recombines TRBV11-1 with TRBJ2-5, with 7 bases lining up with TRBD2. Per germline, CDR1 SGHAT and CDR2 FQDESV (reference sequence). This CDR3 has 15 residues. The CDR3 DNA sequence: TGTGCCAGCACCCTCACGGGACTAACGGGAGAGACTCAGTACTCC. Translation gives CASTLTGLTGETQYS.

Regarding this clonotype: The missing conserved phenylalanine or tryptophan at the end of this CDR3 makes a read error likely. The gene calls are TRBV11-2 and TRBJ2-2, with no clear D. Germline loops: CDR1 SGHAT, CDR2 FQNNGV. The CDR3 has 16 amino acids. The DNA for the CDR3 is TGTGCCAACAGCCGAGTGGGGAAACAGAACACCGGGGAGCTGTTTTTA. This codes for CANSRVGKQNTGELFL.

Notes on this clonotype: The CDR3 ends on some other residue instead of the conserved phenylalanine or tryptophan, so this is likely a read error. The chain links TRBV6-1 to TRBJ2-1; TRBD1 agrees at 7 bases. Unmatched junction bases numbered 6, after V lost 1 base and J lost 12 bases. Germline V gives CDR1 MNHNS, CDR2 SASEGT. The CDR3 extends over 13 amino acids. For the CDR3, the DNA is TGTGCCAGCAGTGAAGGGACAGGCGATGGGCAGTTCTCC. Encoded protein: CASSEGTGDGQFS.

A remark on this clonotype: Here the CDR3 omits its conserved ending phenylalanine or tryptophan, so a read error is the likely source. This chain connects TRBV28 to TRBJ1-4; 12 bases line up with TRBD1. This CDR3 is 17 amino acids long. Germline V gives CDR1 MDHEN, CDR2 SYDVKM. The CDR3 nucleotides are TGCGCCAGCAGTAGTACCGGGACAGGGGGCCTTAATGAAAAACTGTTTCTT. Its protein is CASSSTGTGGLNEKLFL.

V is TRBV6-5 and J is TRBJ2-1; D tentatively fits TRBD1 or TRBD2 (5 bases each). CDR1 is MNHEY, CDR2 SVGAGI, per germline. The CDR3 consists of 13 residues. With 5 bases removed from V and 13 bases from J, the gap between germline ends came to 18 bases. The CDR3 DNA follows: TGTGCCAGCAGTCCCCCTACGAGGGGTGAACAGTTCTTC. This sequence encodes CASSPPTRGEQFF.

The chain uses TRBV11-2 and TRBJ2-7; D possibly matches TRBD1 or TRBD2 (6 bases each). V was trimmed by 10 bases and J by 6 bases, leaving 16 bases between them. Per the germline V gene, CDR1 is SGHAT and CDR2 is FQNNGV. The CDR3 loop spans 12 amino acids. CDR3 protein: CANSHGGCEQYF. The CDR3, as DNA: TGTGCCAACAGTCACGGGGGCTGCGAGCAGTACTTC. Using reference TRBV11-2 and TRBJ2-7 for the parts outside the CDR3, the full variable domain is EAGVAQSPRYKIIEKRQSVAFWCNPISGHATLYWYQQILGQGPKLLIQFQNNGVVDDSQLPKDRFSAERLKGVDSTLKIQPAKLEDSAVYLCANSHGGCEQYFGPGTRLTVT.

This clonotype was detected ten times or more. The rearrangement links TRBV28 to TRBJ1-1; TRBD1 matches at 8 bases. V shed 5 bases, J shed 7 bases, and the junction held 12 bases outside the gene matches. This CDR3 is 15 amino acids long. Germline-derived CDR1 and CDR2 are MDHEN and SYDVKM. The DNA of the CDR3 is TGTGCCAGCAGTACAGAGACAGGGGTGAGGGTTGAAGCTTTCTTT. Residues: CASSTETGVRVEAFF.

J is TRBJ1-5 and V is TRBV12-3 or TRBV12-4, with D possibly matching TRBD1 (6 bases). The V gene lost 6 bases and the J gene lost 12 bases, with 18 bases spanning the gap. The CDR3 totals 13 residues. This CDR3 reads CASRDSFNELQHF. The CDR3 nucleotides read TGTGCCAGCAGGGACAGCTTCAATGAGCTCCAGCATTTT.

V and J are TRBV5-1 and TRBJ2-2, with TRBD2 as a possible D gene (5 bases). Germline-derived CDR1 and CDR2 are SGHRS and YFSETQ. Trimming took off 1 base at V and 17 bases at J, with 24 bases between the two ends. This CDR3 is built from 15 residues. CDR3 sequence reads: CASSLSPSNTGEFFF. Written as DNA, the CDR3 is TGCGCCAGCAGCTTGAGTCCCTCGAACACCGGGGAGTTCTTTTTT.

This clonotype is a singleton in its sample. Sequence at one end of the junction differs from germline and may be a read error. The rearrangement links TRBV7-8 to TRBJ2-5, with D possibly matching TRBD2 (6 bases). In germline, CDR1 is SGHVS, CDR2 FQNEAQ. The CDR3 has 14 amino acids. DNA of the CDR3: TGTGCCAACAGTTTGGGTAGCGGCCAAGAGACCGAGTACTTC. Translated: CANSLGSGQETEYF.

The V and J genes are TRBV6-2 or TRBV6-3 and TRBJ2-1; D perhaps matches TRBD2 (5 bases). V lost 6 bases and J lost 13, with 22 bases in between. The CDR3 is made up of 14 amino acids. Germline V CDR1 and CDR2: MNHEY, SVGEGT. The CDR3 DNA follows: TGTGCCAGCAGCTCCGACCCGACTACCCATCAACAGTTCTTC. Amino acids: CASSSDPTTHQQFF.

The sample holds many counts of this clonotype. This chain connects TRBV12-3 or TRBV12-4 to TRBJ2-2; 11 bases are a match to TRBD1. J was trimmed by 6 bases and V by 6 bases; bases with no gene match: 6. The CDR3 consists of 15 residues. CDR3 loop: CASSTDRGRPGELFF. DNA of the CDR3: TGTGCCAGCAGCACGGACAGGGGGCGCCCCGGGGAGCTGTTTTTT.

CDR3 in amino acids: CASSQDWGNTEAFF. CDR3 bases: TGTGCCAGCAGCCAAGACTGGGGAAACACTGAAGCTTTCTTT. The chain joins TRBV4-2 to TRBJ1-1; D gene ambiguous. The V end was cut by 0 bases, the J end by 2 bases, with 7 bases between. Germline CDR1 reads LGHNA; CDR2 reads YNFKEQ. This CDR3 is built from 14 residues.

As for this clonotype: The junction does not match germline at one end; this may be a read error. The chain combines TRBV11-3 with TRBJ2-1; TRBD1 is a possible D gene (5 bases). There are 14 residues in the CDR3. Germline CDR1 SGHNT, CDR2 YENEEA. The DNA of the CDR3 is TGTACCAGCAGCTTAGGGGTCAGCGACAATGCGCAGTTCTTC. Protein: CTSSLGVSDNAQFF.

As concerns this clonotype: Here the CDR3 omits its conserved ending phenylalanine or tryptophan, so a read error is the likely source. The chain employs TRBV11-2 and TRBJ2-5; D ambiguous. This CDR3 spans 15 amino acids. Germline loops: CDR1 SGHAT, CDR2 FQNNGV. The CDR3 loop reads CTSSPVGLDPETQYL. The CDR3 region has the DNA TGTACCAGCAGCCCCGTCGGGCTAGACCCAGAGACCCAGTACCTC.

On this clonotype itself: No conserved phenylalanine or tryptophan ends this CDR3, so it is likely a read error. The limits of the CDR3 on the DNA are not certain, so only TCRdb's listed CDR3 is given. The chain joins TRBV12-3 or TRBV12-4 to TRBJ1-1. The CDR3 totals 13 residues, both ends included. The CDR3 region is CASSQWIGTEASI.

Remarks on this clonotype: One end of the junction is discordant with germline, which a read error may explain. The genes are TRBV5-4 and TRBJ1-6; TRBD1 matches 9 bases. Germline loops: CDR1 SGHNT, CDR2 YYREEE (reference sequence). This CDR3 has 12 residues. The CDR3: CASAGQGSPLLF. The CDR3 bases are TGTGCCAGCGCCGGACAGGGGTCACCCCTCCTCTTT.

This clonotype was detected a few times. CDR3 amino acids: CASSFARLAGLSSYNEQFF. The CDR3 region has the DNA TGTGCCAGCAGTTTTGCGAGGCTAGCGGGATTGAGCTCCTACAATGAGCAGTTCTTC. The V and J genes are TRBV28 and TRBJ2-1; 9 bases align to TRBD2. Germline assignment: CDR1 MDHEN and CDR2 SYDVKM. After removal of 3 bases from V and 0 bases from J, the junction contained 12 bases not matched to a gene. The CDR3 is 19 residues long. The whole variable domain, filled in from reference TRBV28 and TRBJ2-1, reads DVKVTQSSRYLVKRTGEKVFLECVQDMDHENMFWYRQDPGLGLRLIYFSYDVKMKEKGDIPEGYSVSREKKERFSLILESASTNQTSMYLCASSFARLAGLSSYNEQFFGPGTRLTVL.